The 2 T cell receptor beta chains below all came from one sample that was sequenced in a study of technical replicates of blood from several donors. Using immunoSEQ multiplex PCR, the repertoire was profiled, and TCRdb retains in-frame clones only, with some absent. This table holds fewer than 95,000 clones, roughly 90% found once. The sequenced sample was T cells isolated from PBMCs. The receptors stem from a human donor in good health.

The V and J genes are TRBV2 and TRBJ2-1; D not resolved. The CDR3 is made up of 13 amino acids. V lost 7 bases and J 3 bases, leaving 10 bases between the germline ends. Per germline, CDR1 SNHLY and CDR2 FYNNEI. DNA of the CDR3: TGTGCCAGCACGTTCGAACTCTACAATGAGCAGTTCTTC. It translates to CASTFELYNEQFF.

CDR3 sequence: CASSLRLAGNNEQFF. In DNA form, the CDR3 reads TGTGCCAGCAGCTTGAGGCTAGCGGGGAACAATGAGCAGTTCTTC. J is TRBJ2-1 and V is TRBV5-4; 9 bases are shared with TRBD2. Trimming at V came to 1 base and at J to 5 bases, leaving 4 bases not matched to a gene. Looked up from germline, CDR1 is SGHNT and CDR2 is YYREEE (reference sequence). This CDR3 contains 15 residues.